This TCR beta chain was captured in a study of sequential checkpoint blockade in melanoma. Study-wide background: Arm A got nivolumab then ipilimumab; arm B the reverse, 1:1. Some 90 pretreatment tumor DNA samples were TCRβ immunosequenced. The study's findings and limits: Pretreatment TIL clonality tracked with response in the nivolumab-first arm.

Assay: immunoSEQ multiplex PCR; the TCRdb copy retains only in-frame clones and omits some. The table lists roughly 6,000 clones, roughly 26% of them singletons. This clone was observed a few times. Its antigen is unknown. The ends were cut back, 3 bases at V and 4 bases at J, with 18 bases in the middle. The CDR3 contains 17 residues. The V gene's germline CDR1 is MGHRA and CDR2 YSYEKL. Treatment defined: randomized to nivolumab then ipilimumab (arm A) or the reverse (arm B). The TCR was taken from a human donor with melanoma. The sample in question was tumor tissue (inferred from file names), obtained from a patient given nivolumab and ipilimumab in sequence. This chain links TRBV4-1 with TRBJ1-4; maybe TRBD1 (5 bases). The CDR3 DNA reads as TGCGCCAGCAGCCATCGCTTCCCGACGGGGGATAATGAAAAACTGTTTTTT. Its translation: CASSHRFPTGDNEKLFF.